The 12 T cell receptor beta chains given below trace back to one sample, sequenced in a study of blood T cell repertoires in COVID-19. Produced via immunoSEQ multiplex PCR; TCRdb's table is partial and in-frame only. There are 250,000 to 300,000 clones in the sample; 86% occur only once, and approximately 14% lies in the top ten. The specimen was peripheral blood. All receptors derive from a woman in her 70s with COVID-19, enrolled during active disease.

The V gene is TRBV24-1, the J gene TRBJ2-3, with D perhaps TRBD1 (5 bases). The CDR3 consists of 15 residues. Trimming pared 7 bases from V and 4 bases from J, leaving 17 bases between. Germline lookup yields CDR1 KGHDR and CDR2 SFDVKD. The CDR3 sequence: CATSPQGVDADTQYF. In nucleotides, the CDR3 is TGTGCCACCAGCCCCCAAGGGGTGGACGCAGATACGCAGTATTTT.

The chain employs TRBV7-2 and TRBJ1-2; 7 bases fit TRBD1. The CDR3 totals 13 residues. The V segment lost 8 bases and the J segment 0 bases; nucleotides outside the gene matches: 3. In germline, CDR1 is SGHTA, CDR2 FQGNSA. This CDR3 is CASGQGANYGYTF. CDR3 nucleotide sequence: TGTGCCAGCGGTCAGGGGGCTAACTATGGCTACACCTTC.

The chain joins TRBV5-4 to TRBJ1-1; 9 bases fit TRBD1. Germline assignment: CDR1 SGHNT and CDR2 YYREEE (reference sequence). V lost 3 bases, J lost 6 bases, and 6 bases stayed unmatched. This CDR3 contains 14 residues. In DNA, the CDR3 is TGTGCCAGCAGCTCGGTGGACAGGGGACCTGAAGCTTTCTTT. The encoded protein is CASSSVDRGPEAFF.

This sequence joins TRBV9 and TRBJ2-1; 8 positions agree with TRBD2. This CDR3 has 14 residues. CDR1 is SGDLS and CDR2 is YYNGEE in the germline V gene. The junction had 10 bases not matched to a gene; V was cut back by 4 bases and J by 10 bases. The CDR3 is CASSPRLGGREQFF. CDR3 nucleotide sequence: TGTGCCAGCAGCCCTCGACTAGGCGGGAGGGAGCAGTTCTTC.

The chain carries TRBV28 and TRBJ2-2; D remains unclear. There are 11 residues in the CDR3. The V gene lost 2 bases and the J gene lost 7 bases, with 2 bases spanning the gap. CDR1 is MDHEN, CDR2 SYDVKM, per germline. The CDR3 region is CASSLHGELFF. CDR3 bases: TGTGCCAGCAGTTTACACGGGGAGCTGTTTTTT.

This chain connects TRBV6-1 to TRBJ2-3; 9 nucleotides line up with TRBD2. Germline CDR1 and CDR2: MNHNS and SASEGT. V gave up 3 bases and J gave up 4 bases; unmatched junction bases: 2. This CDR3 contains 14 residues. CDR3 in DNA: TGTGCCAGCAGTGACCTAGCGGGGTCAGATACGCAGTATTTT. Protein: CASSDLAGSDTQYF.

J is TRBJ1-5 and V is TRBV20-1; a weak D match, TRBD1 (6 bases). The CDR3 is 14 amino acids. V gave up 3 bases and J gave up 5 bases, with 14 bases separating them. Germline V CDR1 and CDR2: DFQATT, SNEGSKA (reference sequence). In nucleotides, the CDR3 is TGCAGTGCTAGTTGGGGGGGCTGGGATCAGCCCCAGCATTTT. Residues: CSASWGGWDQPQHF.

The rearrangement uses TRBV28 and TRBJ2-5; no clear D gene. V was pared by 3 bases and J by 6 bases, with 11 bases between. The CDR3 length is 13 residues. Germline V gene sequence: CDR1 MDHEN, CDR2 SYDVKM. The CDR3: CASSLSGSQTQYF. The CDR3 bases are TGTGCCAGCAGTTTGTCAGGTTCCCAGACCCAGTACTTC.

This chain uses TRBV27 with TRBJ2-7, with 7 bases fitting TRBD1. Germline V lookup: CDR1 MNHEY, CDR2 SMNVEV (reference sequence). This CDR3 contains 15 residues. Trimming removed 6 bases from V and 4 bases from J; junction bases left unmatched: 12. Here the CDR3 reads CASSRRPGGDYEQYF. Written as DNA, the CDR3 is TGTGCCAGCAGCCGACGTCCAGGGGGTGATTACGAGCAGTACTTC.

The chain carries TRBV10-3 and TRBJ1-1; perhaps TRBD1 as D (6 bases). Trimming removed 7 bases from V and 5 bases from J, with 14 bases in between. CDR1 is ENHRY, CDR2 SYGVKD, per germline. CDR3 length: 13 amino acids. CDR3 sequence: CAITGGRGTEAFF. As DNA, the CDR3 is TGTGCCATCACGGGGGGAAGGGGGACTGAAGCTTTCTTT.

CDR3 region: CASSEGLAGGPEYF. In DNA, the CDR3 is TGTGCCAGCAGTGAGGGGCTAGCGGGGGGGCCGGAGTACTTC. This sequence joins TRBV2 and TRBJ2-7; the match to TRBD2 covers 12 bases. Germline V lookup: CDR1 SNHLY, CDR2 FYNNEI. The V gene end was trimmed by 3 bases and the J gene end by 11 bases; junction bases not matched to a gene: 8. The CDR3 sequence is 14 residues long.

This chain links TRBV7-2 with TRBJ1-2; 7 bases line up with TRBD1. V was pared by 5 bases and J by 4 bases, with 7 bases of the junction left unmatched. Germline CDR1 is SGHTA and CDR2 is FQGNSA. The CDR3 contains 14 residues. The CDR3 DNA reads TGTGCCAGCAGCCCAGGGGGAATCATCTATGGCTACACCTTC. This encodes CASSPGGIIYGYTF. Using reference TRBV7-2 and TRBJ1-2 for the parts outside the CDR3, the full variable domain is GAGVSQSPSNKVTEKGKDVELRCDPISGHTALYWYRQSLGQGLEFLIYFQGNSAPDKSGLPSDRFSAERTGGSVSTLTIQRTQQEDSAVYLCASSPGGIIYGYTFGSGTRLTVV.